This TCR beta chain originates from a study of T cells after yellow fever vaccination. Turning to the study itself: SMART-Seq v4 Ultra Low Input served to prepare low-cell-number fractions.

TCRdb ran MiXCR on the 5' RACE reads and lists one entry per CDR3 protein. The data hold 200,000 to 300,000 distinct CDR3 sequences, with 10% to 15% observed a single time. Germline V gene data show CDR1 as SQVTM and CDR2 as ANQGSEA. With 5 bases removed from V and 3 bases from J, the gap between germline ends came to 13 bases. The CDR3 loop spans 13 amino acids. This clonotype was found many times. The antigen is not known. The study's findings and limits: Clones that expanded after primary vaccination mostly reappeared after the booster (just over 95% CD4, roughly 87% CD8). Abundant clonotypes from the bulk population could have been carried over as contaminants into FACS-sorted repertoires.

The TCR was taken from a man aged 25 to 45 who received the YFV17D yellow fever vaccine. V and J are TRBV29-1 and TRBJ1-1, with D possibly matching TRBD1 (6 bases). Sequenced material: CD4+ T cells sorted from PBMCs, taken 45 days after the yellow fever booster vaccination. This chain's CDR3 is CSVRGQLDTEAFF. The DNA of the CDR3 is TGCAGCGTTCGCGGACAGCTAGACACTGAAGCTTTCTTT.